Described below is a single T cell receptor beta chain sequence and its context. Its antigen is unknown. This entry is derived from a study of T-cell memory formation after mild COVID-19. Findings and limits, study-wide: Unconfirmed was the SARS-CoV-2 specificity of second-wave clones that peaked on day 37. Most CD4+ clones that shrank were in CM and EM, while CD8+ ones turned up in EMRA. Balance between CD4 and CD8 was seen in clones contracting day 15 to 85, and a CD4+ lean was seen in later expanders.

TCRdb analysed the 5' RACE reads with MiXCR anew, one entry per CDR3 protein. The table shows tens of thousands of distinct CDR3 sequences, with 9% to 15% occurring only once. V shed 2 bases and J shed 7 bases, with 11 bases lying between them. From germline, CDR1 is SQVTM and CDR2 ANQGSEA. CDR3 size: 12 residues. This TCR derives from a man younger than 35 who had mild COVID-19 (a few samples of this study predate the infection). Cell type and time point are not known. The source material was PBMCs or a T cell subset sorted from them (not recorded which). The J gene is TRBJ2-5, the V gene TRBV29-1; perhaps TRBD1 as D (7 bases). CDR3 nucleotide sequence: TGCAGCGTTGAACCAGGGGGGACGACCCAGTACTTC. Protein: CSVEPGGTTQYF.